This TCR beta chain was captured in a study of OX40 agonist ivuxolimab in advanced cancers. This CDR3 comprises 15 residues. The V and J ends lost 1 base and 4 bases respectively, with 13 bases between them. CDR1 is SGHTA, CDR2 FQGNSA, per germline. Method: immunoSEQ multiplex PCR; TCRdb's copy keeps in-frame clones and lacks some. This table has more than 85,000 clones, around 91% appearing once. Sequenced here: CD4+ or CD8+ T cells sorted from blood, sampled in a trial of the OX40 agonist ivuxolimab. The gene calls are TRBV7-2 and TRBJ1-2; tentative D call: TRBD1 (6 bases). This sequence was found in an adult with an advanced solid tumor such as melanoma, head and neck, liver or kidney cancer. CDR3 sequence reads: CASSLGGAGSYGYTF. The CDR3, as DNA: TGTGCCAGCAGCTTAGGGGGGGCTGGGAGCTATGGCTACACCTTC.